This TCR beta chain is drawn from a study of spatial heterogeneity in lung cancer. Study context: Detection of beta-chain sequences consistently exceeded that of alpha-chain sequences.

Time point specified: sample taken at primary tumor resection. Unsorted whole RNA from tumor, nontumor lung or frozen PBMC underwent sequencing. This clonotype was detected many times. As yet, its antigen is unknown. This beta chain is an unintended read in a library built for alpha chains; its size means little. TCRdb reanalysed the 5' RACE reads using MiXCR and keeps one entry per CDR3 protein. The table lists fewer than 15,000 distinct CDR3 sequences, less than 6.5% of them singletons. Germline CDR1 is MDHEN and CDR2 is SYDVKM. V was shortened by 3 bases and J by 0 bases, with 12 bases between the two germline ends. The CDR3 sequence is 17 residues long. General observations from the study: The number of expanded tumor alpha and beta chains correlated with mutation number.

The chain joins TRBV28 to TRBJ2-6, with a possible D match to TRBD1 (5 bases). This sample comprised lung tumor tissue, obtained at surgery. This clonotype was sampled from a female donor with early-stage non-small cell lung cancer. The DNA of the CDR3 is TGTGCCAGCAGTTTGTGGGGCCCCTCCTCTGGGGCCAACGTCCTGACTTTC. Its translation: CASSLWGPSSGANVLTF.